Following are 19 T cell receptor beta chains from one sample sequenced in a study of T cells after yellow fever vaccination. TCRdb analysed the 5' RACE reads with MiXCR anew, one entry per CDR3 protein. This table has some 500,000 distinct CDR3 sequences, approximately 13% appearing once. This sample comprised PBMCs, obtained on the day of the yellow fever booster vaccination. Receptor source: a man under 40 who received the YFV17D yellow fever vaccine.

Only a few counts were recorded for this clonotype. The chain carries TRBV28 and TRBJ1-6, with D possibly matching TRBD1 (5 bases). The CDR3 length is 13 residues. Germline CDR1 MDHEN, CDR2 SYDVKM. V dropped 2 bases and J dropped 14 bases, with 13 bases sitting between them. CDR3 DNA sequence: TGTGCCAGCAGTTTACTTCAGCGGGGGGCCCTCCACTTT. It specifies CASSLLQRGALHF.

This clonotype appeared a few times. The chain carries TRBV27 and TRBJ2-7; tentative D call: TRBD1 (6 bases). The germline gives CDR1 MNHEY, CDR2 SMNVEV (reference sequence). Between the trimmed V and J ends, which lost 6 bases and 0 bases, there was a span of 15 bases. This CDR3 has 15 amino acids. CDR3 nucleotide sequence: TGTGCCAGCAGCATAACGCAGGACAGCTCCTACGAGCAGTACTTC. Translating gives CASSITQDSSYEQYF.

V gene TRBV29-1 combines with J gene TRBJ2-7, with D uncertain. Trimming stripped 6 bases from V and 3 bases from J, with 12 bases between. This CDR3 has 12 residues. Germline CDR1 SQVTM, CDR2 ANQGSEA. CDR3 sequence: CSVSSNLYEQYF. CDR3 coding DNA: TGCAGCGTGAGCAGTAATCTCTACGAGCAGTACTTC.

This clonotype was found a few times. The chain recombines TRBV6-2 or TRBV6-3 with TRBJ2-7; D remains unclear. The CDR3 contains 14 residues. Germline V gives CDR1 MNHEY, CDR2 SVGEGT. V lost 0 bases and J lost 2, with 8 bases in between. CDR3 sequence reads: CASSYSQRTYEQYF. CDR3 nucleotide sequence: TGTGCCAGCAGTTACTCGCAGCGAACCTACGAGCAGTACTTC.

This chain connects TRBV7-3 to TRBJ2-1, with no clear D. Germline assignment: CDR1 SGHTA and CDR2 FQGTGA. Deletions cut 8 bases from V and 1 base from J, with 12 bases between. CDR3 size: 14 residues. DNA for the CDR3: TGTGCCAGCGCTTTGACTGCATCCTACAATGAGCAGTTCTTC. Residues: CASALTASYNEQFF.

This chain uses TRBV6-2 or TRBV6-3 with TRBJ2-1, with 9 bases fitting TRBD2. Germline trimming cut 5 bases from V and 5 bases from J; bases unmatched to any gene: 7. The CDR3 consists of 15 residues. Germline CDR1 is MNHEY and CDR2 is SVGEGT. CDR3 in DNA: TGTGCCAGCAGTATTAGCGGGAGACCACACAATGAGCAGTTCTTC. Translated: CASSISGRPHNEQFF.

This CDR3 is CSAPRDSGNTGELFF. The DNA for the CDR3 is TGCAGTGCCCCCCGGGATAGCGGGAACACCGGGGAGCTGTTTTTT. V is TRBV20-1 and J is TRBJ2-2, with D perhaps TRBD2 (6 bases). The germline gives CDR1 DFQATT, CDR2 SNEGSKA (reference sequence). The CDR3 is 15 residues long. V lost 6 bases and J 1 base, leaving 15 bases between the germline ends.

The chain's CDR3 is CATSRQRANYNEQFF. CDR3 bases: TGTGCCACCAGCAGGCAGCGGGCCAACTACAATGAGCAGTTCTTC. V and J are TRBV15 and TRBJ2-1; D is possibly TRBD2 (6 bases). Trimming took 3 bases from V and 3 from J, leaving 12 bases between them. CDR1 is LNHNV and CDR2 is YYDKDF in the germline V gene (reference sequence). The CDR3 is 15 amino acids.

This clonotype was found a few times. For the CDR3, the DNA is TGTGCCAGCAGTCCCCGCGTAGGGGACCACGAGCAGTACTTC. It yields the protein CASSPRVGDHEQYF. The chain carries TRBV2 and TRBJ2-7; D might be TRBD1 or TRBD2, each matching 5 bases. The CDR3 covers 14 residues. The V end was cut by 5 bases, the J end by 5 bases, with 16 bases between. The V gene's germline CDR1 is SNHLY and CDR2 FYNNEI.

As to this clonotype: Mismatch with germline at one junction end may stem from a read error. The V gene is TRBV19, the J gene TRBJ1-2; the D gene is possibly TRBD1 (5 bases). Per the germline V gene, CDR1 is LNHDA and CDR2 is SQIVND (reference sequence). CDR3 size: 14 residues. The CDR3 region has the DNA TGTGCCAGTAGTATCTCCGGGGCAGCTGATGGATACACCTTC. This gives the protein CASSISGAADGYTF.

The chain has TRBV20-1 and TRBJ2-1; D is uncertain. Germline V CDR1 and CDR2: DFQATT, SNEGSKA (reference sequence). CDR3 length: 13 amino acids. Trimming stripped 1 base from V and 5 bases from J, with 9 bases between. The CDR3 DNA reads TGCAGTGCTAGAGGGCTAGAGGACAATGAGCAGTTCTTC. Translation gives CSARGLEDNEQFF.

The V gene is TRBV7-2, the J gene TRBJ2-2, with no clear D. Trimming removed 4 bases from V and 7 bases from J, with 7 bases in between. The CDR3 is 12 amino acids. Germline V gene sequence: CDR1 SGHTA, CDR2 FQGNSA. CDR3 protein: CASSSEIGELFF. CDR3 nucleotide sequence: TGTGCCAGCAGCTCCGAGATCGGGGAGCTGTTTTTT.

The chain joins TRBV6-5 to TRBJ1-4, with 7 bases identical to TRBD1. V trimming: 2 bases; J trimming: 4 bases; junction bases outside the gene matches: 4. The germline gives CDR1 MNHEY, CDR2 SVGAGI. CDR3 length: 15 residues. In nucleotides, the CDR3 is TGTGCCAGCAGTTACCGACAGGGTTATAATGAAAAACTGTTTTTT. This gives the protein CASSYRQGYNEKLFF.

This clonotype has only a few counts. This chain joins TRBV4-3 and TRBJ2-2, with D possibly TRBD2 on 6 matching bases. Trimming stripped 0 bases from V and 5 bases from J, with 13 bases between. The CDR3 consists of 16 residues. Looked up from germline, CDR1 is LGHNA and CDR2 is YSLEER. Here the CDR3 reads CASSQEAGSETGELFF. DNA of the CDR3: TGCGCCAGCAGCCAAGAGGCGGGGTCCGAGACCGGGGAGCTGTTTTTT.

This clonotype was detected a few times. CDR3 sequence: CASSIGGGDYEQYF. Here the CDR3 DNA reads TGTGCCAGCAGTATAGGGGGGGGAGACTACGAGCAGTACTTC. The chain is built from TRBV6-1 and TRBJ2-7; D possibly corresponds to TRBD2 (7 bases). This CDR3 has 14 amino acids. From germline, CDR1 is MNHNS and CDR2 SASEGT. Deletions cut 5 bases from V and 3 bases from J, with 14 bases between.

This clonotype was counted between two and nine times. This rearrangement joins TRBV25-1 to TRBJ1-4; TRBD1 agrees at 8 bases. The length of the CDR3 is 15 residues. Germline V gene sequence: CDR1 MGHDK, CDR2 SYGVNS. The ends lost 1 base at V and 5 bases at J; junction bases unmatched: 3. The CDR3 is CASSEWGDRNEKLFF. The CDR3 DNA follows: TGTGCCAGCAGTGAATGGGGGGACAGGAATGAAAAACTGTTTTTT.

This clonotype was picked up a small number of times. This rearrangement joins TRBV7-9 to TRBJ2-1; D possibly matches TRBD1 or TRBD2 (7 bases each). Germline-derived CDR1 and CDR2 are SEHNR and FQNEAQ (reference sequence). This CDR3 spans 16 amino acids. V lost 5 bases to trimming and J lost 1 base, with 15 bases between them. For the CDR3, the DNA is TGTGCCAGCAGCACCCCAGGGGGGGGTTCCTACAATGAGCAGTTCTTC. This translates into CASSTPGGGSYNEQFF.

The genes are TRBV10-1 and TRBJ2-1; D not certain. This CDR3 contains 12 residues. The germline V gene has CDR1 WNHNN and CDR2 SYGVQD (reference sequence). The V and J ends lost 3 bases and 6 bases respectively, with 6 bases between them. This CDR3 is CASSERANEQFF. CDR3 DNA: TGCGCCAGCAGTGAAAGGGCCAATGAGCAGTTCTTC.

This clonotype was found many times. The chain joins TRBV20-1 to TRBJ2-1; tentatively, D is TRBD2 (6 bases). V lost 5 bases, J lost 2 bases, and 16 bases lay in between. This CDR3 is built from 15 residues. Germline CDR1 DFQATT, CDR2 SNEGSKA (reference sequence). CDR3 bases: TGCAGTGCTCCGATACCCGGGAGAACCTACAATGAGCAGTTCTTC. It codes for CSAPIPGRTYNEQFF.